This T cell receptor beta chain was sequenced in a study of T cells in Graves' hyperthyroidism and ophthalmopathy. In this sample, this clonotype turned up many times. Amplified regions were TCR beta CDR3 sequences from RNA transcripts. First-round RT-PCR of the TCR CDR3 relied on the HTBI primer set. MiXCR, applied by TCRdb to the multiplex PCR reads, yields one record per CDR3 protein. The sample holds some 500,000 distinct CDR3 sequences, around 15% seen once. In making diagnoses, clinical symptoms, serum thyroxine and TRAb, thyroid ultrasound and orbital computed tomography were all used. Trimming stripped 4 bases from V and 0 bases from J, with 7 bases between. CDR3 length equals 14 residues. Germline-derived CDR1 and CDR2 are MDHEN and SYDVKM.

This chain links TRBV28 with TRBJ1-3; D remains unclear. The material sequenced was blood. The receptor was derived from a woman aged 18-30 years with Graves' hyperthyroidism. The CDR3 bases are TGTGCCAGCAGTTATTCCGTCTCTGGAAACACCATATATTTT. Protein: CASSYSVSGNTIYF. Supplemented by reference TRBV28 and TRBJ1-3, the full variable domain reads DVKVTQSSRYLVKRTGEKVFLECVQDMDHENMFWYRQDPGLGLRLIYFSYDVKMKEKGDIPEGYSVSREKKERFSLILESASTNQTSMYLCASSYSVSGNTIYFGEGSWLTVV.